This paragraph covers one T cell receptor (beta chain) sequence. What it recognizes is unknown. CDR1 and CDR2 (germline): MNHNY, SVGAGI (reference sequence). This CDR3 region has 13 residues. V shed 7 bases and J shed 3 bases, with 13 bases lying between them. The data were taken from a study of shared clonotypes between healthy human individuals. Study at large: Aged between 18 and 49, the donors were a couple of women and three men. Three CD4 naive, three CD4 memory, two CD8 naive and one CD8 memory plate were used per donor. Study outcomes and limitations: Sequencing depth was expected to affect clonotype sharing among donors. Approximately 5% of naive CD4 clonotypes were shared across several donors.

Terminally differentiated effector memory CD45RA+ cells were excluded by CCR7 positive selection of CD45RO-negative cells. Sequenced by immunoSEQ multiplex PCR; TCRdb stores in-frame clones only, minus some. The data hold under 700,000 clones, with roughly 96% observed a single time. This rearrangement joins TRBV6-6 to TRBJ2-7; the D gene could be TRBD1 or TRBD2 (5 bases each). Sample: naive CD8+ T cells sorted from blood. The clonotype comes from a woman between 25 and 40 years old in good health. The CDR3 DNA reads as TGTGCCAGCACCCAGGGACCCTTCTACGAGCAGTACTTC. Translation: CASTQGPFYEQYF.